The sequence of this T cell receptor beta chain was determined in a study of T cell changes during pregnancy in multiple sclerosis. Germline V gene sequence: CDR1 SEHNR, CDR2 FQNEAQ (reference sequence). The length of the CDR3 is 16 residues. The J segment lost 4 bases and the V segment lost 5 bases, leaving 11 bases of the junction unmatched. Sequenced by immunoSEQ multiplex PCR; TCRdb stores in-frame clones only, minus some. Seen here are 65,000 to 95,000 clones, around 93% observed once, and the top ten hold 2.6%. The chain has TRBV7-9 and TRBJ2-7; 10 positions match TRBD2. The material was peripheral blood, obtained after pregnancy. This receptor was obtained from a female donor in good health, enrolled as a control in a pregnancy study. This CDR3 is CASSPSPGLADYEQYF. CDR3 DNA: TGTGCCAGCAGCCCTTCGCCCGGACTAGCGGATTACGAGCAGTACTTC.